This TCR beta chain was sequenced for a study of T-cell memory formation after mild COVID-19. Study results and limitations: Clones contracting over day 15 to 85 were CD4/CD8 balanced, with later expanders leaning CD4+.

CDR3 length: 14 residues. V gave up 4 bases and J gave up 1 base; unmatched junction bases: 2. Amplification by 5'RACE using constant-segment primers produced TCR alpha and TCR beta cDNA libraries that carried sample barcodes and UMIs. TCRdb re-called the 5' RACE reads with MiXCR, one entry per CDR3 protein. The table lists about 340,000 distinct CDR3 sequences, about an eighth of them singletons. This clonotype was seen ten or more times. As yet, its antigen is unknown. This clonotype originated in a man aged 18 to 29 who had mild COVID-19 (a few samples of this study predate the infection). Cell type and time point are not known. The V and J genes are TRBV12-3 or TRBV12-4 and TRBJ2-5, with TRBD2 identical over 8 bases. The specimen was PBMCs or a T cell subset sorted from them (not recorded which). CDR3 residues: CASSSGGSQETQYF. In DNA form, the CDR3 reads TGTGCCAGCAGTTCGGGAGGGTCCCAAGAGACCCAGTACTTC.